These T cell receptor beta chains were read from a single sample in a study of T-cell memory formation after mild COVID-19. Using its own MiXCR run on the 5' RACE reads, TCRdb lists one record per CDR3 protein. The sample lists 560,000 or so distinct CDR3 sequences, around a sixth occurring once. Specimen: PBMCs or a T cell subset sorted from them (not recorded which). The receptors come from an adult woman who had mild COVID-19 (a few samples of this study predate the infection). Cell type and time point are not known. Each CDR3 is given with its conserved first and last residue. D genes are given only for firm matches. Clone size is shown for a subset of rows, as once, few, many or a class of expanded clone.

d_call j_call v_call clone_size cdr3_aa cdr3_nt
- TRBJ2-1 TRBV20-1 - CSAIARALSSYNEQFF TGCAGTGCTATCGCCCGGGCATTAAGCTCCTACAATGAGCAGTTCTTC
- TRBJ1-2 TRBV20-1 - CSARGRSGYDGYTF TGCAGTGCTAGAGGCCGGTCAGGGTACGATGGCTACACCTTC
- TRBJ2-5 TRBV3-1 few CASSQVSPDQWF TGTGCCAGCAGCCAAGTATCACCGGACCAGTGGTTC
TRBD2 TRBJ2-7 TRBV28 few CASSSDRAASGRLSSYEQYF TGTGCCAGCAGTTCGGACCGGGCGGCTAGCGGGAGATTGAGCTCCTACGAGCAGTACTTC
- TRBJ2-2 TRBV7-9 few CASSASLAPGELFF TGTGCCAGCAGCGCTAGCCTAGCACCCGGGGAGCTGTTTTTT
- TRBJ1-1 TRBV20-1 few CSARDLGGTEAFF TGCAGTGCTAGAGATCTGGGCGGCACTGAAGCTTTCTTT
- TRBJ2-5 TRBV6-1 many CASRNLVTGRQETQYF TGTGCCAGCAGAAATCTTGTGACAGGAAGACAAGAGACCCAGTACTTC
- TRBJ1-4 TRBV20-1 few CSARAGAANEKLFF TGCAGTGCTAGAGCGGGGGCGGCTAATGAAAAACTGTTTTTT
- TRBJ1-6 TRBV27 - CASSSKDSPLHF TGTGCCAGCAGTTCCAAAGATTCACCCCTCCACTTT
TRBD1 TRBJ2-1 TRBV4-3 many CASSQGQGAYNEQFF TGCGCCAGCAGCCAGGGACAGGGGGCCTACAATGAGCAGTTCTTC
- TRBJ2-5 TRBV7-2 - CASSLGQRGHRETQYF TGTGCCAGCAGCTTAGGGCAACGGGGGCATAGAGAGACCCAGTACTTC
TRBD2 TRBJ2-1 TRBV7-3 few CASSLSGSHNEQFF TGTGCCAGCAGCTTAAGCGGGAGCCACAATGAGCAGTTCTTC
TRBD1 TRBJ2-1 TRBV6-5 - CASTISGTAYNEQFF TGTGCCAGCACCATATCCGGGACAGCTTACAATGAGCAGTTCTTC
TRBD1 TRBJ2-3 TRBV5-1 - CASSFERQGATQYF TGCGCCAGCAGCTTCGAAAGACAGGGGGCTACGCAGTATTTT
TRBD1 TRBJ1-2 TRBV18 few CASSPGQGEGGYTF TGTGCCAGCTCACCGGGACAGGGGGAAGGGGGCTACACCTTC
- TRBJ2-2 TRBV6-6 many CASSYSSGANTGELFF TGTGCCAGCAGTTACTCGTCGGGGGCGAACACCGGGGAGCTGTTTTTT
TRBD1 TRBJ2-5 TRBV3-1 few CASSLQGEETQYF TGTGCCAGCAGCCTACAGGGGGAAGAGACCCAGTACTTC
TRBD1 TRBJ1-1 TRBV7-9 once CASSSTGGTAEAFF TGTGCCAGCAGTTCCACAGGGGGTACCGCTGAAGCTTTCTTT
- TRBJ2-5 TRBV13 - CASSLGPRGETQYF TGTGCCAGCAGCCTGGGACCCAGGGGAGAGACCCAGTACTTC
- TRBJ2-5 TRBV21-1 - CASSKVTGHLRRETQYF TGTGCCAGCAGCAAAGTTACGGGACATCTAAGGAGGGAGACCCAGTACTTC
TRBD1 TRBJ1-2 TRBV24-1 few CATGDSDYGYTF TGTGCCACCGGGGACAGCGACTATGGCTACACCTTC
- TRBJ2-5 TRBV29-1 - CSVSDGGDIKTQYF TGCAGCGTTAGCGATGGGGGAGATATCAAGACCCAGTACTTC
- TRBJ2-1 TRBV3-1 few CASSQGDYNEQFF TGTGCCAGCAGCCAAGGGGATTACAATGAGCAGTTCTTC
TRBD1 TRBJ2-1 TRBV9 few CASSVAGQSYNEQFF TGTGCCAGCAGCGTAGCGGGACAGTCCTACAATGAGCAGTTCTTC
- TRBJ2-7 TRBV24-1 few CATSNGPSVEQYF TGTGCCACCAGTAATGGCCCCTCGGTCGAGCAGTACTTC
TRBD1 TRBJ1-2 TRBV7-3 many CASSLTGGGAGYTF TGTGCCAGCAGTTTGACAGGGGGCGGTGCTGGCTACACCTTC
- TRBJ2-1 TRBV5-1 - CASSLEGTGSYNEQFF TGCGCCAGCAGCTTGGAGGGGACGGGATCCTACAATGAGCAGTTCTTC
TRBD2 TRBJ2-1 TRBV4-3 few CASSQATSGIPNEQFF TGCGCCAGCAGCCAAGCGACTAGCGGGATACCCAATGAGCAGTTCTTC